The T cell receptor beta chain under discussion was sequenced for a study of OX40 agonist ivuxolimab in advanced cancers. Sampling times: baseline, cycle 4 day 1, cycle 7 day 1. Sequencing used immunoSEQ multiplex PCR; TCRdb keeps in-frame clones, though not all of them. The table shows some 100,000 clones, with about 87% occurring only once. Study-level findings and limits: Some nonresponders also had low normalized T-cell clonal expansion.

A word on this clone: Its target is not known.

CDR3 length: 12 amino acids. Germline CDR1 GTSNPN, CDR2 SVGIG (reference sequence). Trimming pared 4 bases from V and 5 bases from J, leaving 11 bases between. The TCR originated in an adult with an advanced solid tumor such as melanoma, head and neck, liver or kidney cancer. The sequenced sample was CD4+ or CD8+ T cells sorted from blood, obtained in a trial of the OX40 agonist ivuxolimab. This chain uses TRBV30 with TRBJ2-5, with unresolved D. The CDR3 region is CAWTILGETQYF. DNA for the CDR3: TGTGCCTGGACCATCCTTGGGGAGACCCAGTACTTC.